The present T cell receptor (beta chain) was sequenced within a study of regulatory T cells in long-lasting Graves disease. Both iRepertoire HTBI primers and Arm-PCR of CDR3 regions were used to build the TCR beta libraries. TCRdb independently ran MiXCR on the multiplex PCR reads; one entry per CDR3 protein. The sample has a few hundred thousand distinct CDR3 sequences, 15% to 20% seen once. The time point was: newly diagnosed GD, antithyroid drugs for less than 3 months. Extracted PBMC RNA gave rise to the TCR library. These sequences were also reported in another study, on T cells in Graves' hyperthyroidism and ophthalmopathy.

The input for sequencing was peripheral blood mononuclear cells (PBMCs), taken at new diagnosis, from a patient treated with antithyroid drugs. The TCR originated in a woman aged 30 to 39 with Graves disease.

CDR3 nucleotide sequence: TGTGCCAGCAGTATAAGCGGGGGCTCCTACGAGCAGTACTTC. Residues: CASSISGGSYEQYF. The rearrangement joins TRBV27 to TRBJ2-7, with 8 bases that match TRBD2. The ends lost 5 bases at V and 0 bases at J; junction bases unmatched: 3. Looked up from germline, CDR1 is MNHEY and CDR2 is SMNVEV (reference sequence). The CDR3 loop spans 14 amino acids.